Each of the 29 T cell receptor beta chains below was sequenced from the same sample in a study of response to subunit inactivated influenza vaccine. TCRdb redid the calling of the RT-PCR reads with MiXCR, one entry per CDR3 protein. This sample has hundreds of thousands of distinct CDR3 sequences, with 11% to 15% found just once. The sample here was PBMCs from blood, taken 14 to 15 days before vaccination. The source is a man aged 50-60 years who received an inactivated influenza vaccine.

The V gene is TRBV6-2 or TRBV6-3, the J gene TRBJ2-1; 9 nucleotides match TRBD2. Losses at the gene ends were 0 bases for V and 8 bases for J; bases not matched to a gene: 11. The CDR3 is made up of 17 amino acids. Germline lookup yields CDR1 MNHEY and CDR2 SVGEGT. In nucleotides, the CDR3 is TGTGCCAGCAGTTACTCGATGCGGGAGGGCGGTAGGGATGAGCAGTTCTTC. Its protein product is CASSYSMREGGRDEQFF.

J is TRBJ2-1 and V is TRBV7-2; no clear D gene. Trimming pared 1 base from V and 0 bases from J, leaving 10 bases between. Germline CDR1 reads SGHTA; CDR2 reads FQGNSA. This CDR3 is built from 16 residues. CDR3 region: CASSLEAFSSYNEQFF. The CDR3 nucleotides are TGTGCCAGCAGCTTAGAAGCCTTCAGCTCCTACAATGAGCAGTTCTTC.

The V and J genes are TRBV20-1 and TRBJ2-1; TRBD2 agrees at 9 bases. J gave up 8 bases and V 3 bases, and 11 bases lay outside the gene matches. Germline V lookup: CDR1 DFQATT, CDR2 SNEGSKA (reference sequence). The CDR3 consists of 15 residues. DNA of the CDR3: TGCAGTGCTAGTATGCGGGCGGGGGGGCTGGATGAGCAGTTCTTC. It specifies CSASMRAGGLDEQFF.

The chain joins TRBV5-1 to TRBJ2-7; 10 nucleotides line up with TRBD2. Germline values: CDR1 SGHRS, CDR2 YFSETQ. The V and J ends lost 1 base and 7 bases, in that order; junction bases with no gene match: 5. CDR3 length: 14 residues. In DNA, the CDR3 is TGCGCCAGCAGCTTGACTAGCGGGATGCTTGAGCAGTACTTC. Translated, it gives CASSLTSGMLEQYF.

This sequence joins TRBV5-6 and TRBJ1-5, with TRBD1 matching 8 bases. V lost 3 bases, J lost 4 bases, and 9 bases stayed unmatched. Germline lookup yields CDR1 SGHDT and CDR2 YYEEEE. The CDR3 extends over 16 amino acids. CDR3 protein: CASSYTTTGVNQPQHF. Here the CDR3 DNA reads TGTGCCAGCAGCTACACAACGACAGGGGTTAATCAGCCCCAGCATTTT.

The chain recombines TRBV25-1 with TRBJ2-3, with D possibly being TRBD1 (6 bases). CDR1 is MGHDK, CDR2 SYGVNS, per germline. V lost 4 bases, J lost 2 bases, and 13 bases lay in between. This CDR3 has 15 amino acids. The CDR3 DNA reads TGTGCCAGCAGTGTCGTTGGGGGCTTCACAGATACGCAGTATTTT. This sequence encodes CASSVVGGFTDTQYF.

The table lists this clonotype with a few counts. The V call is TRBV30, the J call TRBJ2-2; TRBD2 matches 7 bases. Germline V lookup: CDR1 GTSNPN, CDR2 SVGIG (reference sequence). The CDR3 sequence is 13 residues long. The J segment lost 6 bases and the V segment lost 4 bases, leaving 5 bases of the junction unmatched. This CDR3 is CAWTPGGSGELFF. CDR3 sequence (DNA): TGTGCCTGGACCCCGGGGGGTTCCGGGGAGCTGTTTTTT. Full variable domain (missing parts from reference TRBV30 and TRBJ2-2): SQTIHQWPATLVQPVGSPLSLECTVEGTSNPNLYWYRQAAGRGLQLLFYSVGIGQISSEVPQNLSASRPQDRQFILSSKKLLLSDSGFYLCAWTPGGSGELFFGEGSRLTVL.

This clonotype was picked up a small number of times. V usage is TRBV2 and J usage is TRBJ2-1, with TRBD2 matching over 11 bases. The CDR3 extends over 15 amino acids. J was trimmed by 5 bases and V by 8 bases; bases with no gene match: 8. Looked up from germline, CDR1 is SNHLY and CDR2 is FYNNEI. The CDR3 nucleotides read TGTGCCAGCTTTCGACTAGCGGGATCCGACAATGAGCAGTTCTTC. Amino acids: CASFRLAGSDNEQFF. Full variable domain (missing parts from reference TRBV2 and TRBJ2-1): EPEVTQTPSHQVTQMGQEVILRCVPISNHLYFYWYRQILGQKVEFLVSFYNNEISEKSEIFDDQFSVERPDGSNFTLKIRSTKLEDSAMYFCASFRLAGSDNEQFFGPGTRLTVL.

V gene TRBV10-3 combines with J gene TRBJ2-7, with D possibly matching TRBD1 (6 bases). Per the germline V gene, CDR1 is ENHRY and CDR2 is SYGVKD. This CDR3 has 14 residues. The ends were cut back, 2 bases at V and 6 bases at J, with 14 bases in the middle. CDR3 DNA: TGTGCCATCAGTGAGGGCAGGGGCCGCAGCGAGCAGTACTTC. Amino acid sequence: CAISEGRGRSEQYF.

The chain recombines TRBV5-1 with TRBJ2-2, with 10 bases identical to TRBD2. The CDR3 is 18 amino acids. Looked up from germline, CDR1 is SGHRS and CDR2 is YFSETQ. The V segment lost 2 bases and the J segment 4 bases; nucleotides outside the gene matches: 11. The CDR3: CASSFQGLAGVGTGELFF. For the CDR3, the DNA is TGCGCCAGCAGCTTTCAGGGCCTAGCGGGAGTCGGCACCGGGGAGCTGTTTTTT.

V and J are TRBV7-2 and TRBJ1-2; tentative D call: TRBD1 (5 bases). Trimming shortened V by 5 bases and J by 4 bases, and 17 bases separated the two germline ends. The V gene's germline CDR1 is SGHTA and CDR2 FQGNSA. This CDR3 is 15 amino acids long. CDR3 sequence (DNA): TGTGCCAGCAGCATTGGGGGGGGAGACACCTATGGCTACACCTTC. Its translation: CASSIGGGDTYGYTF.

The chain has TRBV20-1 and TRBJ2-7; 12 positions match TRBD1. J was trimmed by 8 bases and V by 5 bases; bases with no gene match: 10. Germline V gene data show CDR1 as DFQATT and CDR2 as SNEGSKA (reference sequence). This CDR3 region has 14 residues. The CDR3 spells CSASPGQGALKQYF. The CDR3 DNA reads as TGCAGTGCTTCTCCGGGACAGGGGGCTCTGAAGCAGTACTTC.

J is TRBJ2-1 and V is TRBV12-3 or TRBV12-4, with TRBD2 matching 7 bases. V shed 5 bases and J 9 bases; nucleotides not matched to a gene: 10. This CDR3 has 14 amino acids. The CDR3 reads CASSPSRSGGEQFF. As DNA, the CDR3 is TGTGCCAGCAGTCCTTCCCGGTCGGGGGGTGAGCAGTTCTTC.

This clonotype has more than one count but fewer than ten. The CDR3, as DNA: TGTGCCAGCAGCTTTCTGGGGTCGACCACCGGGGAGCTGTTTTTT. As protein: CASSFLGSTTGELFF. The chain couples TRBV5-5 to TRBJ2-2; no clear D gene. This CDR3 has 15 amino acids. Germline lookup yields CDR1 SGHKS and CDR2 YYEKEE (reference sequence). V was cut by 2 bases and J by 4 bases, with 12 bases left in between. Looking up the rest from reference TRBV5-5 and TRBJ2-2 gives the full variable domain: DAGVTQSPTHLIKTRGQQVTLRCSPISGHKSVSWYQQVLGQGPQFIFQYYEKEERGRGNFPDRFSARQFPNYSSELNVNALLLGDSALYLCASSFLGSTTGELFFGEGSRLTVL.

Only a few counts were recorded for this clonotype. The rearrangement links TRBV6-2 or TRBV6-3 to TRBJ2-5; a weak D match, TRBD1 (7 bases). CDR3 length: 14 amino acids. V lost 0 bases and J 7 bases, leaving 12 bases between the germline ends. CDR1 is MNHEY and CDR2 is SVGEGT in the germline V gene. Here the CDR3 DNA reads TGTGCCAGCAGTTACTCAGTCCAGGGGGGGACCCAGTACTTC. This encodes CASSYSVQGGTQYF.

The V call is TRBV5-1, the J call TRBJ2-1; possibly TRBD2 for D (6 bases). Germline V CDR1 and CDR2: SGHRS, YFSETQ. There are 16 residues in the CDR3. V was cut by 3 bases and J by 7 bases, with 20 bases left in between. CDR3 region: CASSSGVAGSGNEQFF. The DNA of the CDR3 is TGCGCCAGCAGCTCTGGCGTGGCGGGATCGGGTAATGAGCAGTTCTTC.

This clonotype came up many times. The chain has TRBV29-1 and TRBJ2-7; TRBD1 matches 9 bases. V was pared by 2 bases and J by 3 bases, with 5 bases of the junction left unmatched. Germline values: CDR1 SQVTM, CDR2 ANQGSEA. This CDR3 is built from 14 residues. The CDR3 sequence is CSVEPLGQGYEQYF. CDR3 sequence (DNA): TGCAGCGTTGAACCCTTGGGACAGGGCTACGAGCAGTACTTC.

In its sample, this clonotype was seen many times. This chain connects TRBV4-3 to TRBJ2-2; D gene uncertain. The CDR3 consists of 15 residues. Trimming shortened V by 0 bases and J by 4 bases, and 9 bases separated the two germline ends. Germline CDR1 and CDR2: LGHNA and YSLEER. The CDR3 region has the DNA TGCGCCAGCAGCCAAGAGTCCAGGAGCACCGGGGAGCTGTTTTTT. Encoded protein: CASSQESRSTGELFF.

CDR3 bases: TGTGCCAGCAGTTTCCGATCCAACACCGGGGAGCTGTTTTTT. The encoded protein is CASSFRSNTGELFF. This rearrangement joins TRBV12-3 or TRBV12-4 to TRBJ2-2; D is undetermined. With 3 bases removed from V and 2 bases from J, the gap between germline ends came to 7 bases. The CDR3 is 14 residues long.

In this sample, this clonotype turned up a few times. The chain carries TRBV6-6 and TRBJ2-1; TRBD1 aligns across 8 bases. The CDR3 extends over 13 amino acids. CDR1 MNHNY and CDR2 SVGAGI come from the germline V gene (reference sequence). Trimming removed 4 bases from V and 9 bases from J; junction bases left unmatched: 5. The DNA for the CDR3 is TGTGCCAGCAGTTCGACAGGGGCGTCTGAGCAGTTCTTC. This encodes CASSSTGASEQFF.

The J gene is TRBJ2-6, the V gene TRBV6-4; D uncertain. The germline gives CDR1 MRHNA, CDR2 SNTAGT. The CDR3 runs 15 residues. V lost 3 bases and J 4 bases, leaving 10 bases between the germline ends. Written as DNA, the CDR3 is TGTGCCAGCAGTGAAGTTTCGTCAGGGGCCAACGTCCTGACTTTC. The encoded protein is CASSEVSSGANVLTF.

This clonotype was found a few times. The J gene is TRBJ2-3, the V gene TRBV7-2; the match to TRBD2 covers 8 bases. J lost 2 bases, V lost 3 bases, and 10 bases had no gene match. This CDR3 contains 17 residues. Per germline, CDR1 SGHTA and CDR2 FQGNSA. CDR3 amino acids: CASSFLGLAGTTDTQYF. The CDR3 nucleotides read TGTGCCAGCAGCTTCCTCGGGTTAGCGGGGACCACAGATACGCAGTATTTT.

This clonotype was recorded a few times. The DNA of the CDR3 is TGTGCCAGCCGCCATCTCAGGTCCTACGAGCAGTACTTC. It yields the protein CASRHLRSYEQYF. The chain combines TRBV11-2 with TRBJ2-7; no definite D call. The CDR3 totals 13 residues. Per the germline V gene, CDR1 is SGHAT and CDR2 is FQNNGV. Trimming stripped 8 bases from V and 1 base from J, with 12 bases between.

The chain's CDR3 is CASSRTSGGGVGELFF. CDR3 nucleotide sequence: TGTGCCAGCAGCCGGACTTCCGGGGGGGGCGTCGGGGAGCTGTTTTTT. V and J are TRBV3-1 and TRBJ2-2, with 8 bases identical to TRBD2. V lost 4 bases, J lost 7 bases, and 11 bases stayed unmatched. Germline CDR1 and CDR2: LGHDT and YNNKEL (reference sequence). This CDR3 is 16 amino acids long.

The chain joins TRBV11-2 to TRBJ2-1, with 9 bases aligning to TRBD2. Unmatched junction bases numbered 13, after V lost 1 base and J lost 3 bases. CDR3 length: 19 amino acids. Germline CDR1 SGHAT, CDR2 FQNNGV. CDR3 nucleotide sequence: TGTGCCAGCAGCTTAGGGTCATTCGAGACTAGCGGAAACTACAATGAGCAGTTCTTC. Amino acid sequence: CASSLGSFETSGNYNEQFF.

The chain carries TRBV11-2 and TRBJ2-7, with a tentative D call TRBD1 (5 bases). CDR1 and CDR2 (germline): SGHAT, FQNNGV. The CDR3 sequence is 12 residues long. Trimming shortened V by 3 bases and J by 6 bases, and 9 bases separated the two germline ends. DNA of the CDR3: TGTGCCAGCAGCTTCCAGGGTCCCGAGCAGTACTTC. Encoded protein: CASSFQGPEQYF. Supplemented by reference TRBV11-2 and TRBJ2-7, the full variable domain reads EAGVAQSPRYKIIEKRQSVAFWCNPISGHATLYWYQQILGQGPKLLIQFQNNGVVDDSQLPKDRFSAERLKGVDSTLKIQPAKLEDSAVYLCASSFQGPEQYFGPGTRLTVT.

This clonotype has more than one count but fewer than ten. The chain links TRBV12-3 or TRBV12-4 to TRBJ1-6; D gene uncertain. The CDR3 loop spans 16 amino acids. V dropped 1 base and J dropped 6 bases, with 13 bases sitting between them. The CDR3 spells CASSLGGGRFNSPLHF. The CDR3 nucleotides are TGTGCCAGCAGTTTAGGGGGTGGCAGGTTTAATTCACCCCTCCACTTT.

The J gene is TRBJ2-7, the V gene TRBV28; 15 positions agree with TRBD2. The CDR3 contains 15 residues. Per the germline V gene, CDR1 is MDHEN and CDR2 is SYDVKM. V gave up 8 bases and J gave up 0 bases; unmatched junction bases: 2. The CDR3 region has the DNA TGTGCCAGCGGGACTAGCGGGGGGTCCTCCTACGAGCAGTACTTC. It specifies CASGTSGGSSYEQYF.

This clonotype was picked up a small number of times. The chain recombines TRBV29-1 with TRBJ2-1; 10 bases are shared with TRBD2. The CDR3 length is 15 residues. V was pared by 2 bases and J by 10 bases, with 11 bases of the junction left unmatched. Germline V gene data show CDR1 as SQVTM and CDR2 as ANQGSEA. The CDR3: CSVEPSGGAYSEQFF. In nucleotides, the CDR3 is TGCAGCGTTGAACCGAGCGGGGGGGCCTACTCCGAGCAGTTCTTC.